The present TCR beta chain was sequenced within a study of T cells in localized non-small cell lung cancer. This clone was counted once. Libraries were prepared by immunoSEQ multiplex PCR; TCRdb keeps only in-frame clonotypes and omits some of them. The sample yields tens of thousands of clones, around 90% seen once. From germline, CDR1 is SGHRS and CDR2 YFSETQ. Trimming took 0 bases from V and 6 from J; bases not matched to a gene: 2. The CDR3 runs 14 residues. The receptor was derived from a man aged 40-75 years with stage I squamous cell lung carcinoma. The chain combines TRBV5-1 with TRBJ2-7; 11 positions agree with TRBD2. The sample was peripheral blood, taken before any cancer treatment. In DNA, the CDR3 is TGCGCCAGCAGCTTGGTAGCGGGGGGGCGCGAGCAGTACTTC. The encoded protein is CASSLVAGGREQYF. Based on the CDR3 plus reference TRBV5-1 and TRBJ2-7, the full variable domain is KAGVTQTPRYLIKTRGQQVTLSCSPISGHRSVSWYQQTPGQGLQFLFEYFSETQRNKGNFPGRFSGRQFSNSRSEMNVSTLELGDSALYLCASSLVAGGREQYFGPGTRLTVT.